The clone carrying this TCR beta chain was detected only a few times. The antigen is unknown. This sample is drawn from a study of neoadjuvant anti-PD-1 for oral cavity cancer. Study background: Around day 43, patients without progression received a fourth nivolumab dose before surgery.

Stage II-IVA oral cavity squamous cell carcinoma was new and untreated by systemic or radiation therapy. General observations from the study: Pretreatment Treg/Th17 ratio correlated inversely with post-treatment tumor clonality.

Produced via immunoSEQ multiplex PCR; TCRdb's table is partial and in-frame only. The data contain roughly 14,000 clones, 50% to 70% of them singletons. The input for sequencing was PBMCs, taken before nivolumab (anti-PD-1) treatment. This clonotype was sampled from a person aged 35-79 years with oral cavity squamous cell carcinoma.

CDR3 region: CASSLGTEVSPLHF. The CDR3, as DNA: TGTGCCAGCAGCCTCGGGACAGAGGTTTCACCCCTCCACTTT. V gene TRBV7-6 combines with J gene TRBJ1-6; 7 nucleotides line up with TRBD1. The CDR3 runs 14 residues. Germline assignment: CDR1 SGHVS and CDR2 FNYEAQ. The ends lost 5 bases at V and 9 bases at J; junction bases unmatched: 7.